The clone carrying this T cell receptor beta chain registers medium-sized by frequency. The CDR3 is 14 amino acids. TRB was amplified by touch-down multiplex PCR, primer pools A and B combined. With the multiplex PCR reads reprocessed, TCRdb shows one record per CDR3 protein and no DNA. This sample's table reports 7,000 or so distinct CDR3 sequences. The sample is drawn from a study of T cell clusters in autoimmune cytopenias. TRB was amplified from about 270 ng of peripheral blood genomic DNA per sample. These data were likewise used in another study, on T cell repertoires in aging, cancer and after chemotherapy. That source reports: Untreated cancer patients had significantly lower blood TCR diversity than age-matched healthy donors.

This clonotype was sampled from a human donor in good health. Sample: peripheral blood. This sequence joins TRBV12-3 or TRBV12-4 and TRBJ2-1; there is no DNA to check the TCRdb D call of TRBD1. The CDR3 loop reads CASSFLGGLGEQFF.